This T cell receptor (beta chain) was sequenced during a study of cytomegalovirus exposure and HLA in healthy donors. For the study at large: Around 180 million T cells yielded approximately 100 million unique TCR beta sequences, as an earlier analysis found.

The PCR used 60 Vbeta and 13 Jbeta primers. The repertoire was sequenced with immunoSEQ multiplex PCR; TCRdb's copy has only in-frame clones and lacks some. The table lists under 200,000 clones, 60% to 85% of them singletons. V lost 0 bases, J lost 2 bases, and 2 bases stayed unmatched. CDR1 is MNHEY, CDR2 SMNVEV, per germline (reference sequence). The CDR3 has 16 amino acids. Study-level results: CMV antigen specificity of a few CMV-associated chains was confirmed in vitro. The study flagged around 160 TCR beta chains as cytomegalovirus-associated.

As concerns this clone: As yet, its antigen is unknown.

The receptor comes from a man aged 45 to 65 in good health and CMV-seropositive. This rearrangement joins TRBV27 to TRBJ1-5, with TRBD1 matching 9 bases. The sequencing sample was made of PBMCs. CDR3 coding DNA: TGTGCCAGCAGTTTATCGAGGACAGGGGGCAATCAGCCCCAGCATTTT. Its protein product is CASSLSRTGGNQPQHF.